This TCR beta chain comes out of a study of CD8 T cells in ankylosing spondylitis. Researchers built TCR beta libraries using quantitative 5'-RACE with molecular barcodes. Each CDR3 protein gets one entry after TCRdb re-called the 5' RACE reads with MiXCR. The sample yields a few hundred thousand distinct CDR3 sequences, more than 20% seen once. Only a few counts were recorded for this clonotype. What it recognizes is unknown. Notes on the study in general: The study identified a TCR beta motif of several highly homologous variants that appeared characteristic of ankylosing spondylitis blood. CD8+ by phenotype, disease-linked clones were relatively rare in peripheral blood. Reactive arthritis synovial fluid and blood previously showed some of these motif variants. The authors reported significant enrichment of disease-linked clones in matched ankylosing spondylitis synovial fluid.

The CDR3 loop spans 15 amino acids. V was clipped by 4 bases and J by 3 bases, with 16 bases between them. Germline V gives CDR1 SGHTA, CDR2 FQGNSA. The receptor was derived from a male donor with ankylosing spondylitis. The J gene is TRBJ2-7, the V gene TRBV7-2; D is possibly TRBD1 (5 bases). Material: blood, either unsorted or a sorted T cell fraction (not recorded which). This CDR3 is CASSSQVGADYEQYF. DNA of the CDR3: TGTGCCAGCAGCTCCCAGGTAGGGGCCGACTACGAGCAGTACTTC.